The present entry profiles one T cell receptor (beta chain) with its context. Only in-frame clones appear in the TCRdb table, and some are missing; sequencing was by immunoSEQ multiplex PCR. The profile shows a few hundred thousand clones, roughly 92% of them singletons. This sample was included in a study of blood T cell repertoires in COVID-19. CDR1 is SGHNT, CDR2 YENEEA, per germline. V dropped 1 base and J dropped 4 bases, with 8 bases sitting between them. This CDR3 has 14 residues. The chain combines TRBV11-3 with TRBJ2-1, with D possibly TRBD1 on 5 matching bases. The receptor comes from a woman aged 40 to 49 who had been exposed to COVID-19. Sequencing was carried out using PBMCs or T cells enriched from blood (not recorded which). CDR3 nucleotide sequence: TGTGCCAGCAGCTTAGGACAGAAATACAATGAGCAGTTCTTC. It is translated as CASSLGQKYNEQFF. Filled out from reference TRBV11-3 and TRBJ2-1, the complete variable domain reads EAGVVQSPRYKIIEKKQPVAFWCNPISGHNTLYWYLQNLGQGPELLIRYENEEAVDDSQLPKDRFSAERLKGVDSTLKIQPAELGDSAVYLCASSLGQKYNEQFFGPGTRLTVL.